This T cell receptor (beta chain) derives from a study of T cell responses to AZD1222 COVID-19 vaccine. Losses at the gene ends were 5 bases for V and 4 bases for J; bases not matched to a gene: 9. Germline V lookup: CDR1 SGHTA, CDR2 FQGNSA. CDR3 length: 15 residues. The repertoire was sequenced with immunoSEQ multiplex PCR; TCRdb's copy has only in-frame clones and lacks some. The sample yields roughly 160,000 clones, about 92% seen once. This rearrangement joins TRBV7-2 to TRBJ1-2; TRBD1 matches at 8 bases. The clonotype comes from an adult who received the AZD1222 COVID-19 vaccine. The source material was peripheral blood, sampled 28 days after the second AZD1222 dose. Here the CDR3 reads CASSLGQGMSYGYTF. The CDR3 region has the DNA TGTGCCAGCAGCCTCGGACAGGGCATGTCCTATGGCTACACCTTC.